Given below is one T cell receptor (beta chain) in context. The CDR3 covers 14 residues. V shed 4 bases and J shed 10 bases, with 16 bases lying between them. Germline V gives CDR1 MDHEN, CDR2 SYDVKM. These data are taken from a study of technical replicates of blood from several donors. The repertoire was sequenced with immunoSEQ multiplex PCR; TCRdb's copy has only in-frame clones and lacks some. The sample includes 100,000 or so clones, just under 95% of them seen just once. Sequenced material: T cells isolated from PBMCs. The rearrangement uses TRBV28 and TRBJ1-4; D might be TRBD1 (6 bases). This TCR derives from a human donor in good health. Here the CDR3 reads CASSSGRGGGKLFF. The CDR3 DNA sequence: TGTGCCAGCAGTTCCGGACGAGGGGGGGGAAAACTGTTTTTT.